This T cell receptor beta chain was obtained from a study of blood T cell repertoires in COVID-19. The germline CDR1 and CDR2 sequences are SGHNT and YYREEE (reference sequence). With 4 bases clipped from V and 8 bases from J, the junction kept 5 bases outside the gene matches. The CDR3 contains 15 residues. Recovered status in Cohort 3 required two negative PCRs, clearance, or symptom resolution. Assay: immunoSEQ multiplex PCR; the TCRdb copy retains only in-frame clones and omits some. The sample holds over 200,000 clones, 70% to 90% seen once. The chain employs TRBV5-4 and TRBJ2-1; 14 bases agree with TRBD2. Sequencing input: PBMCs or T cells enriched from blood (not recorded which). This sequence originates from a woman aged 50 to 65 who had recovered from COVID-19. The CDR3 DNA sequence: TGTGCCAGCAGCCCGGTGACTAGCGGGAGGGATGAGCAGTTCTTC. Translating it yields CASSPVTSGRDEQFF.